This T cell receptor beta chain was recorded in a study of blood T cell repertoires in COVID-19. Across the whole study: The cDNA or gDNA used as material had been derived from T cells, B-cell-depleted T cells, or PBMCs.

Per the authors' pipeline: Estimation of nucleated cell counts was performed using reference gene primer amplification. Sequenced by immunoSEQ multiplex PCR; TCRdb stores in-frame clones only, minus some. That table is the source of V, J and clone size, and D and trimming were worked out from the DNA. The repertoire has approximately 250,000 clones, less than 95% of them found once; the top ten carry roughly 2.9%. This clone appeared once. This study enrolled people aged 18 to 89 from approximately 25 US geographic areas. Participant-reported clinical history was the basis for cohort assignment. This clonotype originated in a man aged 40-55 years who had been exposed to COVID-19. Sample: PBMCs or T cells enriched from blood (not recorded which).

The chain's CDR3 is CASSRGAAAFF. The CDR3 DNA is TGTGCCAGCAGCCGTGGGGCTGCTGCTTTCTTT. V usage is TRBV2 and J usage is TRBJ1-1; D possibly corresponds to TRBD1 (5 bases). The CDR3 is made up of 11 amino acids. Germline V gene sequence: CDR1 SNHLY, CDR2 FYNNEI. V lost 6 bases to trimming and J lost 11 bases, with 13 bases between them.